Presented here are 2 T cell receptor beta chains from one specimen sequenced in a study of OX40 agonist ivuxolimab in advanced cancers. Profiling relied on immunoSEQ multiplex PCR, and the TCRdb table lists in-frame clones only, not all of them. This table has 25,000 to 35,000 clones, 75% to 90% appearing once. The source was CD4+ or CD8+ T cells sorted from blood, collected in a trial of the OX40 agonist ivuxolimab. The receptor set was obtained from an adult with an advanced solid tumor such as melanoma, head and neck, liver or kidney cancer.

The chain is built from TRBV7-9 and TRBJ2-1, with D perhaps TRBD1 (6 bases). Trimming took 0 bases from V and 4 from J, leaving 13 bases between them. The CDR3 sequence is 16 residues long. Per the germline V gene, CDR1 is SEHNR and CDR2 is FQNEAQ (reference sequence). The CDR3 region is CASSLAIGQNYNEQFF. Written as DNA, the CDR3 is TGTGCCAGCAGCTTAGCGATTGGACAGAATTACAATGAGCAGTTCTTC. Drawing the rest from reference TRBV7-9 and TRBJ2-1, the complete variable domain is DTGVSQNPRHKITKRGQNVTFRCDPISEHNRLYWYRQTLGQGPEFLTYFQNEAQLEKSRLLSDRFSAERPKGSFSTLEIQRTEQGDSAMYLCASSLAIGQNYNEQFFGPGTRLTVL.

This sequence joins TRBV9 and TRBJ2-5, with unresolved D. This CDR3 comprises 12 residues. Germline loops: CDR1 SGDLS, CDR2 YYNGEE. V shed 3 bases and J shed 5 bases, with 8 bases lying between them. The CDR3: CASSGLGETQYF. The CDR3, as DNA: TGTGCCAGCAGCGGCCTGGGGGAGACCCAGTACTTC.